This T cell receptor beta chain stems from a study of cytomegalovirus exposure and HLA in healthy donors. Study-level points and caveats: Rates of TCR association differed by HLA locus in a later analysis, with DRB1 highest and HLA-C lowest.

A multiplex PCR was run with 60 Vbeta primers and 13 Jbeta primers. TCRdb keeps only in-frame clones here, not all; method: immunoSEQ multiplex PCR. The sample consists of 110,000 to 150,000 clones, almost 80% of them appearing once. On this clone: Its specificity is not known.

Germline values: CDR1 LGHNA, CDR2 YNFKEQ. The ends were cut back, 3 bases at V and 2 bases at J, with 13 bases in the middle. This CDR3 spans 15 amino acids. Donors showed nominal health when sampled, although they likely had unrecorded immune exposures. The origin of this receptor is a woman aged 25 to 39 in good health and CMV-seronegative. The chain uses TRBV4-2 and TRBJ1-1; D might be TRBD1 (6 bases). Specimen: PBMCs. The CDR3 loop reads CASSHLSGDNTEAFF. Written as DNA, the CDR3 is TGTGCCAGCAGCCATCTTTCAGGGGATAACACTGAAGCTTTCTTT.